The 9 T cell receptor beta chains presented below share a single source sample, sequenced in a study of cytomegalovirus exposure and HLA in healthy donors. Vbeta (60) and Jbeta (13) primers were used in the PCR. Produced via immunoSEQ multiplex PCR; TCRdb's table is partial and in-frame only. Among over 100,000 clones listed, around three quarters were seen once. Source material: PBMCs. Every receptor here comes from a young woman in good health and CMV-seropositive.

The chain carries TRBV9 and TRBJ2-7; 10 nucleotides agree with TRBD1. The germline V gene encodes CDR1 SGDLS and CDR2 YYNGEE. The V gene end was trimmed by 3 bases and the J gene end by 9 bases; junction bases not matched to a gene: 9. This CDR3 has 14 amino acids. CDR3: CASSAGTGELGQYF. The DNA of the CDR3 is TGTGCCAGCAGCGCGGGGACAGGGGAGCTCGGGCAGTACTTC.

V and J are TRBV21-1 and TRBJ2-5; the table's D call, TRBD2, was not checked against the DNA. TRBV21-1 is deemed a pseudogene. CDR3 length equals 16 residues. CDR3 DNA sequence: TGTGCCAGCAGCAAAGCGGCGGGAGGCTTATGGGAGACCCAGTACTTC. Translation: CASSKAAGGLWETQYF.

The chain joins TRBV4-1 to TRBJ2-7; 13 positions match TRBD2. The CDR3 covers 16 residues. Trimming removed 5 bases from V and 3 bases from J; junction bases left unmatched: 7. Germline CDR1 reads MGHRA; CDR2 reads YSYEKL. Here the CDR3 reads CASSAKGLAGLYEQYF. Written as DNA, the CDR3 is TGCGCCAGCAGCGCGAAGGGACTAGCGGGACTCTACGAGCAGTACTTC.

The V and J genes are TRBV25-1 and TRBJ2-2; D might be TRBD2 (5 bases). Germline V gene data show CDR1 as MGHDK and CDR2 as SYGVNS. This CDR3 region has 17 residues. V shed 0 bases and J shed 3 bases, with 14 bases lying between them. The CDR3 loop reads CASSEYRPGIHTGELFF. The CDR3 nucleotides are TGTGCCAGCAGTGAATATCGTCCGGGGATCCACACCGGGGAGCTGTTTTTT.

V and J are TRBV11-3 and TRBJ1-3; D not certain. Trimming pared 3 bases from V and 0 bases from J, leaving 6 bases between. CDR3 length equals 14 residues. Germline V CDR1 and CDR2: SGHNT, YENEEA. The CDR3, as DNA: TGTGCCAGCAGCTTTCGGGACTCTGGAAACACCATATATTTT. Protein product: CASSFRDSGNTIYF.

The chain links TRBV12-5 to TRBJ2-7; the match to TRBD1 covers 10 bases. Losses at the gene ends were 0 bases for V and 0 bases for J; bases not matched to a gene: 5. The CDR3 length is 17 residues. The germline V gene has CDR1 LGHNT and CDR2 FRNRAP. CDR3 region: CASGLVRGTGDSYEQYF. For the CDR3, the DNA is TGTGCTAGTGGTTTGGTAAGGGGGACAGGGGACTCCTACGAGCAGTACTTC.

The chain uses TRBV7-8 and TRBJ2-7, with TRBD2 identical over 9 bases. V lost 1 base to trimming and J lost 3 bases; unmatched junction nucleotides: 4. Per the germline V gene, CDR1 is SGHVS and CDR2 is FQNEAQ. This CDR3 is 15 amino acids long. CDR3 sequence: CASSLEASGIYEQYF. CDR3 DNA sequence: TGTGCCAGCAGCTTAGAGGCTAGCGGGATCTACGAGCAGTACTTC.

The CDR3 coding sequence is TGTGCCAGTAGTGCAGGGTCAGTCCCTGGGGCCAACGTCCTGACTTTC. It specifies CASSAGSVPGANVLTF. The chain is built from TRBV19 and TRBJ2-6, with a possible D match to TRBD1 (5 bases). Germline CDR1 is LNHDA and CDR2 is SQIVND (reference sequence). V gave up 5 bases and J gave up 2 bases, with 13 bases separating them. The CDR3 extends over 16 amino acids.

The chain carries TRBV27 and TRBJ1-1; D gene unclear. Trimming took 3 bases from V and 4 from J, leaving 12 bases between them. The V gene's germline CDR1 is MNHEY and CDR2 SMNVEV (reference sequence). The CDR3 runs to 14 residues. CDR3 sequence (DNA): TGTGCCAGCAGTTTTTCGGGTCTAGCCACTGAAGCTTTCTTT. Encoded protein: CASSFSGLATEAFF.